The source of this TCR beta chain is a study of spatial heterogeneity in lung cancer. Notes on the study in general: Tumor mutation counts were tracked by expanded intratumoral alpha and beta TCR counts.

The time point here: sample taken at primary tumor resection. TCRdb re-called the 5' RACE reads with MiXCR, one entry per CDR3 protein. Of roughly 17,000 distinct CDR3 sequences listed, under 7% are singletons. In the case of this clonotype: The antigen is undetermined.

The sequencing here drew on lung tumor tissue, taken at surgery. The source is a male donor with early-stage non-small cell lung cancer.

In nucleotides, the CDR3 is TGCGCCAGCAGCTTGGGCCAACTAGCGGGCGCACAAGAGACCCAGTACTTC. Translation gives CASSLGQLAGAQETQYF. The chain combines TRBV5-1 with TRBJ2-5; 9 nucleotides line up with TRBD2. Germline trimming cut 0 bases from V and 2 bases from J; bases unmatched to any gene: 8. Germline V CDR1 and CDR2: SGHRS, YFSETQ. The CDR3 is 17 residues long.